This TCR beta chain is from a study of blood T cells in healthy people across ages. The people who gave samples were healthy Caucasians from Russia, aged roughly 6 to 90. Per-sample PBMC isolation yielded at least 6 million cells. A second PCR, run for about 7 to 11 cycles, used a sample-barcoded 5' primer plus a J-beta primer mix. TCRdb reanalysed the 5' RACE reads using MiXCR and keeps one entry per CDR3 protein. The sample carries 600,000 to 800,000 distinct CDR3 sequences, more than 45% recorded once. This clonotype was counted ten times or more. V shed 6 bases and J shed 2 bases, with 8 bases lying between them. Germline V gene lookup returns CDR1 MNHEY and CDR2 SVGEGT. This CDR3 spans 12 amino acids.

The TCR was taken from an elderly woman in good health. The specimen sequenced was blood. The V gene is TRBV6-2 or TRBV6-3, the J gene TRBJ2-7; a weak D match, TRBD2 (5 bases). CDR3 amino acids: CASRDFTYEQYF. In DNA form, the CDR3 reads TGTGCCAGCAGGGACTTCACCTACGAGCAGTACTTC.